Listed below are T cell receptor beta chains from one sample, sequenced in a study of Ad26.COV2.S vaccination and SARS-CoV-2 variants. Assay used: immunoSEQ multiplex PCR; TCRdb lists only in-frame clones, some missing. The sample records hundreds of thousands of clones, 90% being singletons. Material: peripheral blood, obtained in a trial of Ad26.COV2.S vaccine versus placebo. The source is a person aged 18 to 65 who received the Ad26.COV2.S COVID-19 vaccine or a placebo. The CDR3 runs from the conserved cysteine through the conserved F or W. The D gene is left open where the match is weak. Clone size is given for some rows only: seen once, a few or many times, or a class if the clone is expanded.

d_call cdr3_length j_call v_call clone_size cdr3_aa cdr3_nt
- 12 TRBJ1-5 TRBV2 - CASSVQNQPQHF TGTGCCAGCAGTGTCCAGAATCAGCCCCAGCATTTT
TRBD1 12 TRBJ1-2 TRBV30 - CAWRQGSYGYTF TGTGCCTGGCGACAGGGGAGCTATGGCTACACCTTC
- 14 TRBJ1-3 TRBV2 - CASSGLGSGNTIYF TGTGCCAGCAGTGGTCTAGGCTCTGGAAACACCATATATTTT
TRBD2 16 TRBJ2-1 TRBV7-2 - CASSPPGLAGDNEQFF TGTGCCAGCAGCCCACCGGGACTAGCGGGGGACAATGAGCAGTTCTTC
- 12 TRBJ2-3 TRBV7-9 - CASRPGTDTQYF TGTGCCAGCAGACCAGGCACAGATACGCAGTATTTT
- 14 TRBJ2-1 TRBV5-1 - CASSPGVSYNEQFF TGCGCCAGCAGCCCAGGGGTGTCCTACAATGAGCAGTTCTTC
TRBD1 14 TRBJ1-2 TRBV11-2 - CASSVGQGNYGYTF TGTGCCAGCAGCGTGGGACAGGGCAACTATGGCTACACCTTC
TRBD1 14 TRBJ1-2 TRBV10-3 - CATREGQGHYGYTF TGTGCCACCCGAGAAGGACAGGGGCACTATGGCTACACCTTC
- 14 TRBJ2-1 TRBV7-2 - CASSLVLLSDEQFF TGTGCCAGCAGCTTAGTCCTACTATCCGATGAGCAGTTCTTC
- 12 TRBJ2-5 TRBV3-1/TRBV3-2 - CASSQAEETQYF TGTGCCAGCAGCCAAGCCGAGGAGACCCAGTACTTC
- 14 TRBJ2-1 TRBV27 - CASSLPSRVYEQFF TGTGCCAGCAGTTTACCCTCACGTGTATATGAGCAGTTCTTC
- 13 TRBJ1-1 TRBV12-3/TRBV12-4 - CASSLFVGTEAFF TGTGCCAGCAGTTTGTTCGTCGGAACTGAAGCTTTCTTT
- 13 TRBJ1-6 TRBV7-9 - CASSLMGDSPLHF TGTGCCAGCAGCTTAATGGGGGATTCACCCCTCCACTTT
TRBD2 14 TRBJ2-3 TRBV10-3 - CAISLKREADTQYF TGTGCCATCAGTCTGAAGCGGGAGGCGGATACGCAGTATTTT
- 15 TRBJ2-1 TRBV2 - CASIETSSSYNEQFF TGTGCCAGCATTGAAACGTCGAGCTCCTACAATGAGCAGTTCTTC
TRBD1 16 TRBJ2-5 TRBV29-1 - CSVEDRDRVLQETQYF TGCAGCGTTGAAGATCGGGACAGGGTCCTCCAAGAGACCCAGTACTTC
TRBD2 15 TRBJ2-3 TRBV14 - CASSQVAGYTDTQYF TGTGCCAGCAGCCAAGTAGCGGGTTACACAGATACGCAGTATTTT
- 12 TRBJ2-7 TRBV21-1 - CASSNGDYEQYF TGTGCCAGCAGCAATGGAGACTACGAGCAGTACTTC
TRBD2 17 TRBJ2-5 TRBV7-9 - CASSFWTSGRIAETQYF TGTGCCAGCAGCTTCTGGACTAGCGGGAGAATTGCGGAGACCCAGTACTTC
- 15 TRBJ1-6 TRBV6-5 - CASSYGRRVNSPLHF TGTGCCAGCAGTTACGGGCGGCGGGTAAATTCACCCCTCCACTTT
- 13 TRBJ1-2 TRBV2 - CASSAERTYGYTF TGTGCCAGCTCAGCGGAACGGACATATGGCTACACCTTC
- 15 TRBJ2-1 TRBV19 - CASSIIGNNYNEQFF TGTGCCAGTAGTATAATCGGCAATAACTACAATGAGCAGTTCTTC
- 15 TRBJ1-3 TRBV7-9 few CASTPWGGSGNTIYF TGTGCCAGCACCCCTTGGGGAGGCTCTGGAAACACCATATATTTT
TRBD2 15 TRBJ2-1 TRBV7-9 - CASSFTSALYNEQFF TGTGCCAGCAGCTTCACTAGCGCACTATACAATGAGCAGTTCTTC
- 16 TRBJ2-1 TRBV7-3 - CASSFYSVAPPNEQFF TGTGCCAGCAGCTTTTATAGCGTGGCTCCCCCAAATGAGCAGTTCTTC